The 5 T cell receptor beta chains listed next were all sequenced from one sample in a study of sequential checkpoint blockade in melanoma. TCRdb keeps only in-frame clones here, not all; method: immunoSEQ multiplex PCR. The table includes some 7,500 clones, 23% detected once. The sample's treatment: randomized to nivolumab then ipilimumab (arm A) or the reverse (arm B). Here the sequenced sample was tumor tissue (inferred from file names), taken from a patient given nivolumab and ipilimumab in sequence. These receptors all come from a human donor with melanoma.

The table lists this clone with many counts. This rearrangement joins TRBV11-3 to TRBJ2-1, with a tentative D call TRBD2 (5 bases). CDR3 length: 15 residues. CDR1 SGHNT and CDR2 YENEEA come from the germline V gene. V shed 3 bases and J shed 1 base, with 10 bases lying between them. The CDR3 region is CASSFRWRSYNEQFF. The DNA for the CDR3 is TGTGCCAGCAGCTTTCGGTGGAGGTCCTACAATGAGCAGTTCTTC.

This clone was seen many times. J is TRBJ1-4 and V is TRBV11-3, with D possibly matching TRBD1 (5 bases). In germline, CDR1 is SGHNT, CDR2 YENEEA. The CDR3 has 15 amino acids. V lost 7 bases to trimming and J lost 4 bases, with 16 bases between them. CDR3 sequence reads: CASTRGGAFNEKLFF. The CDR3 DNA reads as TGTGCCAGCACTCGCGGAGGGGCCTTTAATGAAAAACTGTTTTTT.

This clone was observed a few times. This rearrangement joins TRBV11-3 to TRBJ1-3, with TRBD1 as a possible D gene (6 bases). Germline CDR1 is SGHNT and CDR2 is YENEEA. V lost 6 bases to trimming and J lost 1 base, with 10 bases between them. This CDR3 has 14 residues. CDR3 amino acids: CASSTQGSGNTIYF. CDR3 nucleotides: TGTGCCAGCAGTACCCAGGGGTCTGGAAACACCATATATTTT.

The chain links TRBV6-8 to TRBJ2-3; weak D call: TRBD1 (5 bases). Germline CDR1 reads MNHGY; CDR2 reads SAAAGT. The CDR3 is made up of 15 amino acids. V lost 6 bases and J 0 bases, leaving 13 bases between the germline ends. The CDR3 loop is CASRATGYSTDTQYF. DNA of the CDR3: TGTGCCAGCAGAGCTACAGGCTATAGCACAGATACGCAGTATTTT.

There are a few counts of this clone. Written as DNA, the CDR3 is TGTGCCAGCAGCATATCCGGGACAGGGGTGAACACCGGGGAGCTGTTTTTT. It yields the protein CASSISGTGVNTGELFF. The chain uses TRBV9 and TRBJ2-2; 10 positions agree with TRBD1. This CDR3 is 17 amino acids long. Trimming at V came to 4 bases and at J to 1 base, leaving 7 bases not matched to a gene. In germline, CDR1 is SGDLS, CDR2 YYNGEE.